This entry lists 2 T cell receptor beta chains sequenced from one sample in a study of beta chain features in type 1 diabetes. For these receptors, no antigen is known. Study-wide points: Moderate yet significant TCRB CDR3 shortening was seen in Type 1 diabetes patients in all four CD4+ subsets.

Every bit of the isolated RNA underwent reverse transcription, so sequencing read expressed TCRB transcripts. Data came from immunoSEQ multiplex PCR; TCRdb stores just in-frame clones and leaves some out. The table shows a few hundred thousand clones, with about 23% occurring only once. The material sequenced was naive CD4+ T cells from blood. The receptors originated from a woman in her 30s with type 1 diabetes.

This clone turned up a few times. This chain joins TRBV30 and TRBJ1-1; D is possibly TRBD1 (5 bases). Germline values: CDR1 GTSNPN, CDR2 SVGIG (reference sequence). This CDR3 region has 12 residues. The germline V and J ends were trimmed by 8 bases and 6 bases, with 16 bases remaining between them. This CDR3 is CAQTQGGPEAFF. DNA of the CDR3: TGTGCCCAGACTCAGGGAGGACCTGAAGCTTTCTTT.

The chain links TRBV29-1 to TRBJ1-2; D gene ambiguous. The length of the CDR3 is 13 residues. Germline V CDR1 and CDR2: SQVTM, ANQGSEA. V lost 4 bases and J lost 0, with 9 bases in between. The DNA of the CDR3 is TGCAGCGTTGCATCCCCCACTAACTATGGCTACACCTTC. Protein sequence: CSVASPTNYGYTF.